This T cell receptor beta chain was sequenced in a study of early T cells in non-severe SARS-CoV-2 infection. Study as a whole: Unsorted whole-blood RNA was sequenced in bulk, leaving chains unpaired.

This clonotype was detected a few times. Its cognate antigen is unknown. CDR3 length equals 13 residues. Trimming removed 5 bases from V and 3 bases from J, with 9 bases in between. Germline V CDR1 and CDR2: SEHNR, FQNEAQ (reference sequence). General observations from the study: Missing private and CD4 specificities, VDJdb matching favored anti-spike CD8 responses.

Unique molecular identifiers were attached to individual cDNA molecules. Via MiXCR, TCRdb re-called the 5' RACE reads, giving one row per CDR3 protein. The data contain some 40,000 distinct CDR3 sequences, 5% to 5.5% of them singletons. This sequence was found in an adult who was a healthcare worker with PCR-confirmed SARS-CoV-2 infection or an uninfected control (not recorded which). Sample: whole blood, taken at baseline. The gene calls are TRBV7-9 and TRBJ2-3; TRBD2 might be the D (5 bases). This CDR3 reads CASSQPGTDTQYF. The CDR3 nucleotides are TGTGCCAGCAGCCAGCCGGGAACAGATACGCAGTATTTT.